The sequence of this T cell receptor (beta chain) was determined in a study of blood T cell repertoires in COVID-19 (TCRdb year 2020). General notes on the study: Collaborator samples came from the United States, Italy and Spain and covered acute and convalescent phases of COVID-19. A de-identified subject ID, COVID-19 status, age in years and sex were almost always included in the sample metadata. Where available, HLA class I and class II types were taken from metadata supplied by the sample provider and were not determined by assay-based typing. The prospective study material was composed of cDNA or gDNA derived from T cells, B-cell-depleted T cells, or PBMCs. The dataset comprised deeply sampled blood TCRbeta repertoires from subjects exposed to, actively infected with, or recovered from COVID-19. The samples were drawn from the first 160 participants of the ongoing ImmuneRACE study and from more than 1,000 subjects provided by 6 global collaborators. The repertoires were released in a freely available public database intended as a resource for research on the immune response to SARS-CoV-2. Overall results and qualifications from the work: How much clinical and demographic metadata was included differed by source and by participant, and the metadata was provided uncurated.

TCRbeta CDR3 regions were amplified from genomic DNA by means of the immunoSEQ Assay, a bias-controlled multiplex PCR. Regarding the original processing steps: The number of nucleated cells in each sample was estimated by amplification of reference gene primers within the assay. Sequence reads were collapsed and filtered to measure the absolute abundance of every unique TCRbeta CDR3 rearrangement. Productive Simpson clonality was computed per sample as the square root of Simpson's diversity index over productive rearrangements. As stored in TCRdb, this immuneACCESS dataset retains in-frame rearrangements with V and J assigned. A fraction of the clones does not appear; measured against another copy, unresolved V genes explain less than half of the discrepancy, and the remainder lacks a known reason. The V and J calls and clone size come from that table; D and trimming were worked out from the DNA. The sample table contains 350,000 to 500,000 clones; only one count was recorded for around nine tenths of them. In total, the top ten clones hold about 0.91% of the sample.

Points on this clone: Its antigen is not yet known. The input lacks base qualities; no much larger clone sits a single base away.

One collaborating source in Seattle enrolled patients during active infection and followed them longitudinally through the course of disease. The collaborating institutions used their own protocols to collect whole blood in K2EDTA tubes. Collaborator samples were shipped for TCRbeta analysis as frozen whole blood, isolated PBMCs, or DNA extracted from either sample type. The germline V gene sets CDR1 to MNHNS and CDR2 to SASEGT. The CDR3, from cysteine to phenylalanine, totals 16 residues. Of the read, only the CDR3 DNA is kept; its 48 bases are in frame from base 1. V and J lose 3 bases and 0 bases, and a span of 12 bases separates them.

The sample was peripheral blood. This receptor was taken from a man younger than 35 with COVID-19, enrolled during active disease. Recombination joined TRBV6-1 with TRBJ1-5; a tentative D match to TRBD1 spans 5 bases. The CDR3 reads CASSDAGGYSNQPQHF. At the DNA level, the sequence is TGTGCCAGCAGTGATGCGGGGGGGTATAGCAATCAGCCCCAGCATTTT.